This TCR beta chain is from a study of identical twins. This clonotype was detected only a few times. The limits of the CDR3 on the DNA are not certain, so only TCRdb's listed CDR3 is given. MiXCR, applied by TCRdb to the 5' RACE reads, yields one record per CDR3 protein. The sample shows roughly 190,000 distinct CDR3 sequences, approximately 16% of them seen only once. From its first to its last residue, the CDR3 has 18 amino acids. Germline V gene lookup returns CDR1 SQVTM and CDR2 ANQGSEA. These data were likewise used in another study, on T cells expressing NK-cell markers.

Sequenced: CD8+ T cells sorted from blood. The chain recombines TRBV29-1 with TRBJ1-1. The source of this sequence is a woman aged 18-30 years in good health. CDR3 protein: CSVLAVEATKIVNTEAFF.